This TCR beta chain was obtained from a study of cytomegalovirus exposure and HLA in healthy donors. Across the study: An early data release held some 89 million unique TCRs from HLA-typed donors.

Study conclusions and caveats: Later genetic work tied a missense DCLRE1C variant to beta-chain V and J trimming. TCR beta V segments were, for the most part, productive about 87% or about 30% of the time in an earlier analysis.

The CDR3 length is 14 residues. V lost 0 bases to trimming and J lost 3 bases, with 9 bases between them. CDR1 and CDR2 from the germline V gene are LNHDA and SQIVND (reference sequence). This clone was counted a few times. No antigen is known for it. 60 Vbeta and 13 Jbeta primers were used in PCR. Method: immunoSEQ multiplex PCR; TCRdb's copy keeps in-frame clones and lacks some. The sample holds more than 85,000 clones; roughly four fifths are singletons and the top ten take 12% to 15%. The sample comprised PBMCs. The clonotype was recovered from a male donor in good health and CMV-seropositive. The chain joins TRBV19 to TRBJ2-7; the D gene is possibly TRBD2 (5 bases). This CDR3 reads CASSIDLRDYEQYF. The CDR3 region has the DNA TGTGCCAGTAGTATAGATTTGAGGGACTACGAGCAGTACTTC.